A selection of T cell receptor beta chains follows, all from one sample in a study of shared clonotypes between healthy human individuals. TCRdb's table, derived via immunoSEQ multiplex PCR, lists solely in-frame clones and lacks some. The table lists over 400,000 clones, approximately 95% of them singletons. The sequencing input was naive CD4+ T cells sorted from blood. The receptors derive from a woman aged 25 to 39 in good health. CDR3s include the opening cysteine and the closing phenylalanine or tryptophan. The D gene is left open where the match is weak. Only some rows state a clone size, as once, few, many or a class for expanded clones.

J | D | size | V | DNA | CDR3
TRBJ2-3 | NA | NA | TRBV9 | TGTGCCAGCAGCTCAGGGACATCCACAGATACGCAGTATTTT | CASSSGTSTDTQYF
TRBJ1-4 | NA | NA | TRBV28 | TGTGCCAGCAGCCCAGGGTTAACAACTAATGAAAAACTGTTTTTT | CASSPGLTTNEKLFF
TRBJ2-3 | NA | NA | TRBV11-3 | TGTGCCAGCAGCTTCGGATCGAGCACAGATACGCAGTATTTT | CASSFGSSTDTQYF
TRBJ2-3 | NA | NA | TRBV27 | TGTGCCAGCAGAACCACAGATACGCAGTATTTT | CASRTTDTQYF
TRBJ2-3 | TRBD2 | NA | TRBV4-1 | TGCGCCAGCAGCCCCCCCCACTCGCGGGAGTCCCCAGATACGCAGTATTTT | CASSPPHSRESPDTQYF
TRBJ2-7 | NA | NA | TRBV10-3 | TGTGCCATCAACGGACCCTCCCCTCGCGAGCAGTACTTC | CAINGPSPREQYF
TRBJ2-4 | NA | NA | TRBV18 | TGTGCCAGCTCACCACAGCTAGCCAAAAACATTCAGTACTTC | CASSPQLAKNIQYF
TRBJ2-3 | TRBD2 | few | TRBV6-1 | TGTGCCAGCAGTTTACTAGCGGATACGCAGTATTTT | CASSLLADTQYF
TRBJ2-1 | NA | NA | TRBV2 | TGTGCCAGCAACCGCCGAGGGGATGAGCAGTTCTTC | CASNRRGDEQFF
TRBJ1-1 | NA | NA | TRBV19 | TGTGCCAGTAGACGAGGGACGGAAGCTTTCTTT | CASRRGTEAFF
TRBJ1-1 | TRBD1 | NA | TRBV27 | TGTGCCAGCAAAAAACAGGGGGAAAACACTGAAGCTTTCTTT | CASKKQGENTEAFF
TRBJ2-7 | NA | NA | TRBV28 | TGTGCCAGCAGTTTTAGGGTTGGGGGGTACTACGAGCAGTACTTC | CASSFRVGGYYEQYF
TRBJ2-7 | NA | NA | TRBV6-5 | TGTGCCAGCAGTTACTCGCCGGGGGGCCCATACGAGCAGTACTTC | CASSYSPGGPYEQYF
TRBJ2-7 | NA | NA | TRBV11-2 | TGTGCCAGCAGCCCCGGCCTGGAAACCTACGAGCAGTACTTC | CASSPGLETYEQYF
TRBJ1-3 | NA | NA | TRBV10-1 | TGCGCCAGCAGTGAAAACTCTGGAAACACCATATATTTT | CASSENSGNTIYF
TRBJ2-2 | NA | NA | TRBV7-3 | TGTGCCAGCAGTTCCGGGACTCCGAACACCGGGGAGCTGTTTTTT | CASSSGTPNTGELFF
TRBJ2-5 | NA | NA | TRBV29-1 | TGCAGCGGAGGGCCGGGAGAGACCCAGTACTTC | CSGGPGETQYF
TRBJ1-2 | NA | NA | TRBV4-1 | TGCGCCAGCAGCCAAGAGGCGGGTGTAGACTATGGCTACACCTTC | CASSQEAGVDYGYTF
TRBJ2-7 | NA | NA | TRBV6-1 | TGTGCCAGCAGTGAAAATGCGGGAATGATCTACGAGCAGTACTTC | CASSENAGMIYEQYF
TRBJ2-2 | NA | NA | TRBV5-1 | TGCGCCAGCAGCACCCTAAGGCAGGGCAGGGTTTCCGGGGAGCTGTTTTTT | CASSTLRQGRVSGELFF
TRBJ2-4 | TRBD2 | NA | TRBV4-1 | TGCGCCAGCAGCAGGACTAGCTTGGCCAAAAACATTCAGTACTTC | CASSRTSLAKNIQYF
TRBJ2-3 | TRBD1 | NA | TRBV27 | TGTGCCAGCAGGTTGGACAGGGGTACAGATACGCAGTATTTT | CASRLDRGTDTQYF
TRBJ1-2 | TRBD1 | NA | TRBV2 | TGTGCCAGCAGTGCAGGGGACAGGGGACTGGATGGCTACACCTTC | CASSAGDRGLDGYTF
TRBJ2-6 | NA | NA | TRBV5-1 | TGCGCCAGCAGCTTGTCTTCCTCTGGGGCCAACGTCCTGACTTTC | CASSLSSSGANVLTF
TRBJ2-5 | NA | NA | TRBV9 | TGTGCCAGCAGCCCAAGGATTTGGGAGACCCAGTACTTC | CASSPRIWETQYF
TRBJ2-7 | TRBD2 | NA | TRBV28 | TGTGCCAGCACTAACGCCGGCGGGAGTCGTTACGAGCAGTACTTC | CASTNAGGSRYEQYF
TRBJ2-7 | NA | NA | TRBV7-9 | TGTGCCAGCAGCCCCTCGGAGGAGCAGTACTTC | CASSPSEEQYF
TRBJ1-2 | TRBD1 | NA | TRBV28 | TGTGCCAGCGGGACAGGGGGCGCGGGCTATGGCTACACCTTC | CASGTGGAGYGYTF
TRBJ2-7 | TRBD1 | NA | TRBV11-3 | TGTGCCAGCAGCCGGGGACAGGGCGACTACGAGCAGTACTTC | CASSRGQGDYEQYF
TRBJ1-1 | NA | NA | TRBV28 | TGTGCCAGCAGTATAAACACTGAAGCTTTCTTT | CASSINTEAFF
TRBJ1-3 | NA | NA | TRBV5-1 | TGCGCCAGCAGCTCGGTGAGCCTTACTTCTGGCTCTGGAAACACCATATATTTT | CASSSVSLTSGSGNTIYF
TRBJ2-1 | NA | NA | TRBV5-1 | TGCGCCAGCAGCTTGGCGGGTCCGAGTGAGCAGTTCTTC | CASSLAGPSEQFF
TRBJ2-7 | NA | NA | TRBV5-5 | TGTGCCAGCAGCCCCGATGTACAGCCCCATTCCTACGAGCAGTACTTC | CASSPDVQPHSYEQYF
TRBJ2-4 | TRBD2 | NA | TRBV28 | TGTGCCAGCAGCGGGGGGGGGCGTAAACCGTACTTC | CASSGGGRKPYF
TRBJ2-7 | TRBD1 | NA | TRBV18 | TGTGCCAGCTCACCTCCCGGGACAGTCGACGAGCAGTACTTC | CASSPPGTVDEQYF
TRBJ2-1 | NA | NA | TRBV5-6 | TGTGCCAGCAGTTCTGATTATGGCGACAATGAGCAGTTCTTC | CASSSDYGDNEQFF
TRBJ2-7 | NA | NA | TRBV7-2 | TGTGCCAGCAGCCCCCTTTGGGCGATCACCTACGAGCAGTACTTC | CASSPLWAITYEQYF
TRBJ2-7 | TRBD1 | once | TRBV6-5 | TGTGCCAGCAGGGGGGACAGGGGGTTGTACGAGCAGTACTTC | CASRGDRGLYEQYF
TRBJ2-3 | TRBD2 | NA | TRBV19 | TGTGCCAGTAGTACCCCCCGGTGGCTAGCGGGAGGAGTGGGGACAGATACGCAGTATTTT | CASSTPRWLAGGVGTDTQYF
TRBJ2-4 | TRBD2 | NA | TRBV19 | TGTGCCAGTAGTATAGGACTAGCGGCCAAAAACATTCAGTACTTC | CASSIGLAAKNIQYF
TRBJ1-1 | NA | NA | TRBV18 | TGTGCCAGCTCACCACGAGTACAGAACACTGAAGCTTTCTTT | CASSPRVQNTEAFF
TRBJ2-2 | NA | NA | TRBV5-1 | TGCGCCAGCAGCGGGGGACGGAACACCGGGGAGCTGTTTTTT | CASSGGRNTGELFF
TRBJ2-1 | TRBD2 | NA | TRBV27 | TGTGCCAGCAGTCTAGGACTAGCGGGTCGGTACAATGAGCAGTTCTTC | CASSLGLAGRYNEQFF
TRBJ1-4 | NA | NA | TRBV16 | TGTGCCAGCAGCAAAGGGTCTAATGAAAAACTGTTTTTT | CASSKGSNEKLFF
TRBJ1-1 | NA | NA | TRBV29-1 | TGCAGCGTTGAAGGTTTACTCGCGGGCACTGAAGCTTTCTTT | CSVEGLLAGTEAFF
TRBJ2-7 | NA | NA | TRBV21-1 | TGTGCCAGCAGCAGTTCCTACGAGCAGTACTTC | CASSSSYEQYF
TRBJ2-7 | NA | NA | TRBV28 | TGTGCCAGCAGCAACTACGGGACACCTTACGAGCAGTACTTC | CASSNYGTPYEQYF
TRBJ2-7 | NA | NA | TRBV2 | TGTGCCAGCAGTGTTTCAGGGGGGACTACCTACGAGCAGTACTTC | CASSVSGGTTYEQYF
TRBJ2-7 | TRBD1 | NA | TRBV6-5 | TGTGCCAGCCGGACAGGGTACTACGAGCAGTACTTC | CASRTGYYEQYF
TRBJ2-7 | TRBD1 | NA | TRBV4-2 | TGTGCCAGCAGCCGAGGACAGGGATCCTACGAGCAGTACTTC | CASSRGQGSYEQYF
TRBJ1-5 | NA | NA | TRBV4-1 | TGCGCCAGCAGCCAAGTCGTAAGAGGGGCCGGGCAGCCCCAGCATTTT | CASSQVVRGAGQPQHF
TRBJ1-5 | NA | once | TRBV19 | TGTGCCAGTAGTTCCCTGGTAGGAAACAATCAGCCCCAGCATTTT | CASSSLVGNNQPQHF
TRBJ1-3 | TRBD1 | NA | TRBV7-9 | TGTGCCAGCAGCCGTACCGGGACAGGGCTCGGAAACACCATATATTTT | CASSRTGTGLGNTIYF